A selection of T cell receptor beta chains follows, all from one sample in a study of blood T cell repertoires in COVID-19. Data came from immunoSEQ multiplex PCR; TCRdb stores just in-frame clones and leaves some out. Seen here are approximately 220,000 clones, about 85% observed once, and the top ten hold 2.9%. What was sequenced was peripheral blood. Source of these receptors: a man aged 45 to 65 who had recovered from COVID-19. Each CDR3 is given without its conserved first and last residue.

CDR3: ASSLIRGTSAKEY; J: TRBJ2-3; V: TRBV28
CDR3: ASSKQNSNQPQH; J: TRBJ1-5; V: TRBV27
CDR3: ASSQDRAETQY; J: TRBJ2-5; V: TRBV4-1
CDR3: ASRWMTGSDTQY; J: TRBJ2-3; V: TRBV5-1
CDR3: ASSFPGTQETQY; J: TRBJ2-5; V: TRBV2
CDR3: ASSFGRGYEQY; J: TRBJ2-7; V: TRBV12-3/TRBV12-4
CDR3: ASSLLGQGTTDTQY; J: TRBJ2-3; V: TRBV18
CDR3: ATSDKGLADTDTQY; J: TRBJ2-3; V: TRBV24-1
CDR3: ASSLAGKNTEAF; J: TRBJ1-1; V: TRBV19
CDR3: ASSRLGNQPQH; J: TRBJ1-5; V: TRBV12-3/TRBV12-4
CDR3: ASSLDLPSGIGGDTQY; J: TRBJ2-3; V: TRBV21-1
CDR3: ASSSGGLNEAF; J: TRBJ1-1; V: TRBV5-1
CDR3: ASSPPGGWGSTEAF; J: TRBJ1-1; V: TRBV18
CDR3: ASSRTVVWRGYT; J: TRBJ1-2; V: TRBV5-6
CDR3: ASSYSASREAF; J: TRBJ1-1; V: TRBV6-5
CDR3: ATSGEGEAF; J: TRBJ1-1; V: TRBV15
CDR3: ASSELAGGPQDTQY; J: TRBJ2-3; V: TRBV6-1
CDR3: ASSLRQGLPRYNSPLH; J: TRBJ1-6; V: TRBV27
CDR3: AISGYGQGLNTEAF; J: TRBJ1-1; V: TRBV10-3
CDR3: ASSPPVVSGANVLT; J: TRBJ2-6; V: TRBV28
CDR3: ASSLPTGKAETQY; J: TRBJ2-5; V: TRBV5-5
CDR3: ASSVQPTDNYGYT; J: TRBJ1-2; V: TRBV7-9
CDR3: ASQTGGLGYT; J: TRBJ1-2; V: TRBV19
CDR3: ASMAGSNQPQH; J: TRBJ1-5; V: TRBV2
CDR3: ASNKFDRGLETQY; J: TRBJ2-5; V: TRBV3-1/TRBV3-2
CDR3: ADLRSNSGANVLT; J: TRBJ2-6; V: TRBV7-8
CDR3: ASSPTGYIVTGELF; J: TRBJ2-2; V: TRBV7-8
CDR3: ASMPGSTNEKLF; J: TRBJ1-4; V: TRBV19
CDR3: ASSEYKGTGVYNEQF; J: TRBJ2-1; V: TRBV25-1
CDR3: ASSPDRANEQY; J: TRBJ2-7; V: TRBV18
CDR3: ASSRDRVGGYT; J: TRBJ1-2; V: TRBV28
CDR3: AWTVRDRGNQPQH; J: TRBJ1-5; V: TRBV30
CDR3: ASSQGQGGVGETQY; J: TRBJ2-5; V: TRBV5-1
CDR3: ASSLTGTNYEQY; J: TRBJ2-7; V: TRBV7-9
CDR3: ASSGLAAGLYEQY; J: TRBJ2-7; V: TRBV27
CDR3: ATSDLERDLETQY; J: TRBJ2-5; V: TRBV24-1
CDR3: ASSLWGTSGRGEQY; J: TRBJ2-7; V: TRBV28
CDR3: ATSRDQAVTLYEQY; J: TRBJ2-7; V: TRBV15
CDR3: ASILPGTGNTEAF; J: TRBJ1-1; V: TRBV6-6
CDR3: ASSQAWSIAGADEQY; J: TRBJ2-7; V: TRBV3-1/TRBV3-2
CDR3: ATTQGRVPEAF; J: TRBJ1-1; V: TRBV10-3
CDR3: ASSLRRGGEKLF; J: TRBJ1-4; V: TRBV19
CDR3: ASSSTPRQGEQF; J: TRBJ2-1; V: TRBV19
CDR3: ASSIRTGGTGELF; J: TRBJ2-2; V: TRBV19
CDR3: ASSPEGGAGTDTQY; J: TRBJ2-3; V: TRBV3-1/TRBV3-2
CDR3: ASRSDRGYYGYT; J: TRBJ1-2; V: TRBV27
CDR3: ASSLGGGFSYEQY; J: TRBJ2-7; V: TRBV13
CDR3: ASSFASTGYT; J: TRBJ1-2; V: TRBV5-5
CDR3: ASSPWDRVDSPLH; J: TRBJ1-6; V: TRBV19
CDR3: ASSRYGPGTYEQY; J: TRBJ2-7; V: TRBV28
CDR3: ASSYSTSSSEDTQY; J: TRBJ2-3; V: TRBV6-6
CDR3: ASSLVELVGAGENIQY; J: TRBJ2-4; V: TRBV11-2
CDR3: ASSQPGAGQETQY; J: TRBJ2-5; V: TRBV4-1
CDR3: ASSQINRAENSPLH; J: TRBJ1-6; V: TRBV14
CDR3: ASSLVAASNYNEQF; J: TRBJ2-1; V: TRBV5-1
CDR3: ASSASKDTQY; J: TRBJ2-3; V: TRBV10-2
CDR3: ATLTSGRPSSYNEQF; J: TRBJ2-1; V: TRBV28
CDR3: ASSPGRVANYGYT; J: TRBJ1-2; V: TRBV18
CDR3: ARLDRGLSDTQY; J: TRBJ2-3; V: TRBV2
CDR3: SVVWESSYEQY; J: TRBJ2-7; V: TRBV29-1